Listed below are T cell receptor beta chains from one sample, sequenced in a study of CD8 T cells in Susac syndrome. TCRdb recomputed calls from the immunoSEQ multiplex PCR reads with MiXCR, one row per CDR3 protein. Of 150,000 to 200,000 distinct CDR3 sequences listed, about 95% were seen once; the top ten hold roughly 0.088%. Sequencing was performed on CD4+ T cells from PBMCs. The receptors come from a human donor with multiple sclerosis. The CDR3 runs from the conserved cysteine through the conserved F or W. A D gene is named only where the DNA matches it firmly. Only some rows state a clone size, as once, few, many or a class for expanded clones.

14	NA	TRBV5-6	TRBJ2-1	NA	TGTGCCAGCAGCTTGGAGGGACCCTACAATGAGCAGTTCTTC	CASSLEGPYNEQFF
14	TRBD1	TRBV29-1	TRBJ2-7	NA	TGCAGCGTTGACGCCGGGACAGGGGAATACGAGCAGTACTTC	CSVDAGTGEYEQYF
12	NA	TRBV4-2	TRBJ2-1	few	TGTGCCAGCAGCCATCGGGAGAAGGAGCAGTTCTTC	CASSHREKEQFF
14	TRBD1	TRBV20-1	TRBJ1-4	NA	TGCAGTGCTAGTCCCGGGACAGGGGATGAAAAACTGTTTTTT	CSASPGTGDEKLFF
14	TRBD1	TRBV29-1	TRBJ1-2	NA	TGCAGCGCCTCCGGGACAGGGGGCTGGTATGGCTACACCTTC	CSASGTGGWYGYTF
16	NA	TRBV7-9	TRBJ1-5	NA	TGTGCCAGCAGCTTATGGCGGGGAGAGAGCAATCAGCCCCAGCATTTT	CASSLWRGESNQPQHF
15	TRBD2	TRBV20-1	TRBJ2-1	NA	TGCAGTGCTCGTCAGACTAGCGGGAGGGGCAATGAGCAGTTCTTC	CSARQTSGRGNEQFF
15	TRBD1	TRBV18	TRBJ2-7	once	TGTGCCAGCTCGGCAACAGGGGGACCCACCTACGAGCAGTACTTC	CASSATGGPTYEQYF
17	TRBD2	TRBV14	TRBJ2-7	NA	TGTGCCAGCAGCCAAGCTCGGACTAGCGGTAACTCCTACGAGCAGTACTTC	CASSQARTSGNSYEQYF
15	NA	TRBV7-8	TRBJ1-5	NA	TGTGCCAGCAGCTTGGAGGGGTATAGCAATCAGCCCCAGCATTTT	CASSLEGYSNQPQHF